Shown below are 14 T cell receptor beta chains from a single sample sequenced in a study of immune characterization of retroperitoneal liposarcoma. A single record per CDR3 protein comes from TCRdb applying MiXCR to the PCR reads. Here the sample spans 9,500 to 13,000 distinct CDR3 sequences, 25% to 30% being singletons. Sequencing was carried out using tumor tissue. All receptors come from a male donor with retroperitoneal liposarcoma.

Comments on this clonotype: A junction end diverges from the germline sequence, so it may reflect a read error. J is TRBJ2-3 and V is TRBV7-6; D unclear. Germline V gene data show CDR1 as SGHVS and CDR2 as FNYEAQ. The CDR3 totals 12 residues. The CDR3 DNA is TGTGCTAGCAGCCCCATTGCAGATACGCAGTATTTT. It specifies CASSPIADTQYF.

By share, this clonotype counts as medium-sized. The chain has TRBV6-6 and TRBJ2-5, with 10 bases that match TRBD2. CDR1 and CDR2 from the germline V gene are MNHNY and SVGAGI (reference sequence). The trim removed 0 bases at V and 3 bases at J, leaving 16 bases unmatched. The CDR3 loop spans 20 amino acids. In DNA, the CDR3 is TGTGCCAGCAGTTACTCGAGGGGTTACGAGCGGGGGGGCCTAGAAGAGACCCAGTACTTC. Protein product: CASSYSRGYERGGLEETQYF.

The chain links TRBV27 to TRBJ2-1; 11 bases are shared with TRBD2. This CDR3 is 16 amino acids long. V gave up 1 base and J gave up 7 bases; unmatched junction bases: 6. The germline V gene has CDR1 MNHEY and CDR2 SMNVEV (reference sequence). The CDR3: CASSLLAGGPGNEQFF. The CDR3 bases are TGTGCCAGCAGTTTATTAGCGGGGGGGCCAGGGAATGAGCAGTTCTTC.

In its sample, this clonotype ranks as medium-sized. The chain links TRBV6-1 to TRBJ1-4; D is unresolved. CDR1 MNHNS and CDR2 SASEGT come from the germline V gene. The V and J ends lost 2 bases and 0 bases respectively, with 4 bases between them. This CDR3 is 14 amino acids long. The CDR3: CASSETSTNEKLFF. The CDR3 DNA sequence: TGTGCCAGCAGTGAAACATCAACTAATGAAAAACTGTTTTTT.

This clonotype appeared once. The CDR3 ends on some other residue instead of the conserved phenylalanine or tryptophan, so this is likely a read error. V is TRBV6-1 and J is TRBJ1-5, with 10 bases that match TRBD1. V was clipped by 7 bases and J by 7 bases; unmatched bases: 7. CDR3 length: 14 residues. CDR1 and CDR2 (germline): MNHNS, SASEGT. The CDR3 region has the DNA TGTGCCAGCACTCCCGACAGGGGGCGACAGCCCCAGCATATT. As protein: CASTPDRGRQPQHI.

Many counts were recorded for this clonotype. The rearrangement uses TRBV12-3 or TRBV12-4 and TRBJ1-2, with D possibly being TRBD1 (5 bases). This CDR3 comprises 12 residues. Trimming removed 6 bases at V and 5 bases at J, with 10 bases between. CDR3 DNA: TGTGCCAGCAGCAGGGACTTGTATGGCTACACCTTC. It yields the protein CASSRDLYGYTF.

Within the sample, this clonotype is medium-sized. The J gene is TRBJ2-1, the V gene TRBV6-1; maybe TRBD1 (5 bases). Trimming took 6 bases from V and 10 from J, leaving 10 bases between them. Germline CDR1 and CDR2: MNHNS and SASEGT. The CDR3 length is 11 residues. This CDR3 is CASSTWGEQFF. CDR3 DNA sequence: TGTGCCAGCAGCACATGGGGCGAGCAGTTCTTC.

The chain employs TRBV6-5 and TRBJ2-5; 10 bases line up with TRBD2. The J call is in doubt because the DNA end fits TRBJ2-1 better. Germline V gene lookup returns CDR1 MNHEY and CDR2 SVGAGI. The CDR3 has 13 residues. DNA of the CDR3: TGTGCCACCCTAGCGGGAGAAGGGAATGAGCAGTTCTTC. This translates into CATLAGEGNEQFF.

The chain is built from TRBV10-2 and TRBJ2-5; no firm D call. Germline V CDR1 and CDR2: WSHSY, SAAADI. The V gene lost 2 bases and the J gene lost 7 bases, with 8 bases spanning the gap. The CDR3 sequence is 12 residues long. The CDR3 here is CASSEVTTTQYF. The CDR3 bases are TGCGCCAGCAGTGAGGTTACTACGACCCAGTACTTC.

This clonotype showed up just a few times. The chain carries TRBV6-1 and TRBJ2-1; a possible D gene is TRBD1 (6 bases). Per germline, CDR1 MNHNS and CDR2 SASEGT. The CDR3 consists of 15 residues. V gave up 4 bases and J gave up 10 bases, with 20 bases separating them. DNA of the CDR3: TGTGCCAGCAGTGCCGGACAGTCGTTTTCCTACGAGCAGTTCTTC. As protein: CASSAGQSFSYEQFF.

The chain uses TRBV25-1 and TRBJ2-3; D might be TRBD2 (5 bases). Deletions cut 6 bases from V and 0 bases from J, with 7 bases between. Looked up from germline, CDR1 is MGHDK and CDR2 is SYGVNS. The CDR3 length is 13 residues. CDR3 in DNA: TGTGCCAGCAGCCGCGGGAGCACAGATACGCAGTATTTT. It yields the protein CASSRGSTDTQYF. Looking up the rest from reference TRBV25-1 and TRBJ2-3 gives the full variable domain: EADIYQTPRYLVIGTGKKITLECSQTMGHDKMYWYQQDPGMELHLIHYSYGVNSTEKGDLSSESTVSRIRTEHFPLTLESARPSHTSQYLCASSRGSTDTQYFGPGTRLTVL.

In this sample, this clonotype turned up once. This CDR3 is CASRTVVNEQFF. CDR3 sequence (DNA): TGTGCCAGCAGGACGGTGGTTAATGAGCAGTTCTTC. V usage is TRBV27 and J usage is TRBJ2-1, with D unresolved. Germline CDR1 and CDR2: MNHEY and SMNVEV (reference sequence). Trimming removed 6 bases from V and 7 bases from J, with 10 bases in between. This CDR3 contains 12 residues.

The V call is TRBV6-1, the J call TRBJ2-1; TRBD2 is a possible D gene (7 bases). This CDR3 contains 17 residues. Germline V gene sequence: CDR1 MNHNS, CDR2 SASEGT. Trimming took off 3 bases at V and 10 bases at J, with 25 bases between the two ends. The CDR3 loop reads CASSDLPARGLRGEQFF. CDR3 nucleotides: TGTGCCAGCAGTGATCTACCCGCGCGGGGGCTACGAGGGGAGCAGTTCTTC.

This clonotype was detected a few times. The chain uses TRBV7-2 and TRBJ1-4, with no clear D. The CDR3 has 13 amino acids. From germline, CDR1 is SGHTA and CDR2 FQGNSA. V shed 5 bases and J shed 8 bases, with 12 bases lying between them. The CDR3, as DNA: TGTGCCAGCAGCGCCAATAGGTGGGAAAAACTGTTTTTT. Translating gives CASSANRWEKLFF.